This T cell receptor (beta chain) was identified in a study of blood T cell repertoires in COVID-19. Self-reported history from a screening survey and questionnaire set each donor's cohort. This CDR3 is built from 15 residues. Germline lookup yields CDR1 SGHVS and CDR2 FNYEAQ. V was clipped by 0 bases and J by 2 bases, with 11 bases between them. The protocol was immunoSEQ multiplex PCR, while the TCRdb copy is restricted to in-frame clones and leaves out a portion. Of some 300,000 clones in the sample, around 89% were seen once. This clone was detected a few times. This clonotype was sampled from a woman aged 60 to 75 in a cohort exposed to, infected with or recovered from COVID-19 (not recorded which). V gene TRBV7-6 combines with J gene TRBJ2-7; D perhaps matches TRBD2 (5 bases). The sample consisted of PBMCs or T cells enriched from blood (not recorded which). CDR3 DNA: TGTGCCAGCAGCTTAGCTTCGGACTCCACCTACGAGCAGTACTTC. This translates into CASSLASDSTYEQYF.